The 7 T cell receptor beta chains below all came from one sample that was sequenced in a study of post-analysis software for immune sequencing data. Unique-molecular-identifier-tagged TCR beta cDNA libraries were used. TCRdb analysed the PCR reads with MiXCR anew, one entry per CDR3 protein. The sample has 250,000 to 300,000 distinct CDR3 sequences, about 38% seen once. Study-wide results and limits: Patients showed TRBV5-6, TRBV5-1 and TRBV20-1 among four to six TRBV segments more frequent than in controls.

These receptors have no known antigen. The source material was blood. All receptors derive from a girl aged 10 to 17 with multiple sclerosis.

This chain connects TRBV2 to TRBJ2-7, with 8 bases lining up with TRBD1. The CDR3 length is 15 residues. The germline V gene has CDR1 SNHLY and CDR2 FYNNEI. J was trimmed by 0 bases and V by 8 bases; bases with no gene match: 9. The CDR3 DNA reads TGTGCCAGCGGAGGGACAGGCCGACCCTCCTACGAGCAGTACTTC. Its translation is CASGGTGRPSYEQYF. Complete variable domain (other parts from reference TRBV2 and TRBJ2-7): EPEVTQTPSHQVTQMGQEVILRCVPISNHLYFYWYRQILGQKVEFLVSFYNNEISEKSEIFDDQFSVERPDGSNFTLKIRSTKLEDSAMYFCASGGTGRPSYEQYFGPGTRLTVT.

The V call is TRBV12-3 or TRBV12-4, the J call TRBJ2-3, with TRBD2 identical over 7 bases. The CDR3 has 15 residues. V lost 5 bases to trimming and J lost 4 bases; unmatched junction nucleotides: 9. The CDR3 sequence is CASSAPERESDTQYF. The CDR3 nucleotides are TGTGCCAGCAGTGCCCCCGAGCGGGAATCAGATACGCAGTATTTT.

This clonotype was observed at least ten times. The rearrangement joins TRBV20-1 to TRBJ2-3, with TRBD2 matching 7 bases. V shed 5 bases, J shed 2 bases, and the junction held 16 bases outside the gene matches. This CDR3 has 17 amino acids. Germline values: CDR1 DFQATT, CDR2 SNEGSKA (reference sequence). CDR3 DNA sequence: TGCAGTGCTGAAAGGGCCCAAGAGCGGGGATCCACAGATACGCAGTATTTT. Residues: CSAERAQERGSTDTQYF.

Only a few counts were recorded for this clonotype. The rearrangement links TRBV29-1 to TRBJ1-1, with 8 bases that match TRBD1. The CDR3 loop spans 14 amino acids. The V gene end was trimmed by 1 base and the J gene end by 6 bases; junction bases not matched to a gene: 7. The V gene's germline CDR1 is SQVTM and CDR2 ANQGSEA. Here the CDR3 reads CSVEGAGGFPEAFF. The CDR3 DNA sequence: TGCAGCGTTGAAGGTGCAGGGGGCTTTCCTGAAGCTTTCTTT.

J is TRBJ2-1 and V is TRBV13; either TRBD1 or TRBD2 may fit D (7 bases each). CDR3 length equals 14 residues. The V and J ends lost 5 bases and 10 bases respectively, with 18 bases between them. Germline CDR1 is PRHDT and CDR2 is FYEKMQ (reference sequence). In nucleotides, the CDR3 is TGTGCCAGCAGCCCAGGGGGGGGGGAATTCGAGCAGTTCTTC. It codes for CASSPGGGEFEQFF.

This rearrangement joins TRBV7-2 to TRBJ2-3; 8 bases are shared with TRBD2. Germline assignment: CDR1 SGHTA and CDR2 FQGNSA. The junction had 8 bases not matched to a gene; V was cut back by 4 bases and J by 5 bases. The CDR3 spans 15 residues. The CDR3 coding sequence is TGTGCCAGCAGCTCCTCCTCGGGAGGGTTAGATACGCAGTATTTT. Encoded protein: CASSSSSGGLDTQYF.

This clonotype occurred a few times. The V and J genes are TRBV5-1 and TRBJ2-2; the match to TRBD2 covers 8 bases. Germline trimming cut 0 bases from V and 2 bases from J; bases unmatched to any gene: 3. The CDR3 has 16 amino acids. Germline CDR1 SGHRS, CDR2 YFSETQ. For the CDR3, the DNA is TGCGCCAGCAGCTTGGCCCGGGGGGGCAACACCGGGGAGCTGTTTTTT. The encoded protein is CASSLARGGNTGELFF.